What follows is one TCR beta chain and its context. Its antigen is unidentified. The V gene's germline CDR1 is SGHVS and CDR2 FQNEAQ. V was shortened by 4 bases and J by 1 base, with 11 bases between the two germline ends. The CDR3 length is 15 residues. TCRdb's table, derived via immunoSEQ multiplex PCR, lists solely in-frame clones and lacks some. This sample has roughly 170,000 clones; 85% to 95% occur once, and the top ten carry 1.6%. This entry is derived from a study of T cell responses to AZD1222 COVID-19 vaccine. General study points: Recipients of two AZD1222 doses showed rising Spike-specific TCR breadth and depth. Repertoires in all cases were sampled only once the peak T cell response had passed. Unmutated variant regions are reportedly the target of nearly half of TCRs that are spike-specific.

This rearrangement joins TRBV7-8 to TRBJ1-5; D unresolved. The origin of this receptor is an adult who received the AZD1222 COVID-19 vaccine. Sequencing was performed on peripheral blood, taken 28 days after the second AZD1222 dose. The DNA of the CDR3 is TGTGCCAGCAGCTCTGGTCTGGGAAGCAATCAGCCCCAGCATTTT. Protein sequence: CASSSGLGSNQPQHF.